The T cell receptor (beta chain) described here comes from a study of cytomegalovirus exposure and HLA in healthy donors. The CDR3 has 14 residues. Germline CDR1 and CDR2: SNHLY and FYNNEI. The junction had 11 bases not matched to a gene; V was cut back by 7 bases and J by 6 bases. The PCR contained 60 Vbeta and 13 Jbeta primers. Assay used: immunoSEQ multiplex PCR; TCRdb lists only in-frame clones, some missing. In the table there are about 160,000 clones, roughly 80% of which are singletons. Sequencing input: PBMCs. This receptor was taken from a man younger than 40 in good health and CMV-seropositive. The genes are TRBV2 and TRBJ2-7; 8 bases align to TRBD2. CDR3 sequence (DNA): TGTGCCAGCACTGGTCGGGAGGGGTACGGCGAGCAGTACTTC. Protein product: CASTGREGYGEQYF.